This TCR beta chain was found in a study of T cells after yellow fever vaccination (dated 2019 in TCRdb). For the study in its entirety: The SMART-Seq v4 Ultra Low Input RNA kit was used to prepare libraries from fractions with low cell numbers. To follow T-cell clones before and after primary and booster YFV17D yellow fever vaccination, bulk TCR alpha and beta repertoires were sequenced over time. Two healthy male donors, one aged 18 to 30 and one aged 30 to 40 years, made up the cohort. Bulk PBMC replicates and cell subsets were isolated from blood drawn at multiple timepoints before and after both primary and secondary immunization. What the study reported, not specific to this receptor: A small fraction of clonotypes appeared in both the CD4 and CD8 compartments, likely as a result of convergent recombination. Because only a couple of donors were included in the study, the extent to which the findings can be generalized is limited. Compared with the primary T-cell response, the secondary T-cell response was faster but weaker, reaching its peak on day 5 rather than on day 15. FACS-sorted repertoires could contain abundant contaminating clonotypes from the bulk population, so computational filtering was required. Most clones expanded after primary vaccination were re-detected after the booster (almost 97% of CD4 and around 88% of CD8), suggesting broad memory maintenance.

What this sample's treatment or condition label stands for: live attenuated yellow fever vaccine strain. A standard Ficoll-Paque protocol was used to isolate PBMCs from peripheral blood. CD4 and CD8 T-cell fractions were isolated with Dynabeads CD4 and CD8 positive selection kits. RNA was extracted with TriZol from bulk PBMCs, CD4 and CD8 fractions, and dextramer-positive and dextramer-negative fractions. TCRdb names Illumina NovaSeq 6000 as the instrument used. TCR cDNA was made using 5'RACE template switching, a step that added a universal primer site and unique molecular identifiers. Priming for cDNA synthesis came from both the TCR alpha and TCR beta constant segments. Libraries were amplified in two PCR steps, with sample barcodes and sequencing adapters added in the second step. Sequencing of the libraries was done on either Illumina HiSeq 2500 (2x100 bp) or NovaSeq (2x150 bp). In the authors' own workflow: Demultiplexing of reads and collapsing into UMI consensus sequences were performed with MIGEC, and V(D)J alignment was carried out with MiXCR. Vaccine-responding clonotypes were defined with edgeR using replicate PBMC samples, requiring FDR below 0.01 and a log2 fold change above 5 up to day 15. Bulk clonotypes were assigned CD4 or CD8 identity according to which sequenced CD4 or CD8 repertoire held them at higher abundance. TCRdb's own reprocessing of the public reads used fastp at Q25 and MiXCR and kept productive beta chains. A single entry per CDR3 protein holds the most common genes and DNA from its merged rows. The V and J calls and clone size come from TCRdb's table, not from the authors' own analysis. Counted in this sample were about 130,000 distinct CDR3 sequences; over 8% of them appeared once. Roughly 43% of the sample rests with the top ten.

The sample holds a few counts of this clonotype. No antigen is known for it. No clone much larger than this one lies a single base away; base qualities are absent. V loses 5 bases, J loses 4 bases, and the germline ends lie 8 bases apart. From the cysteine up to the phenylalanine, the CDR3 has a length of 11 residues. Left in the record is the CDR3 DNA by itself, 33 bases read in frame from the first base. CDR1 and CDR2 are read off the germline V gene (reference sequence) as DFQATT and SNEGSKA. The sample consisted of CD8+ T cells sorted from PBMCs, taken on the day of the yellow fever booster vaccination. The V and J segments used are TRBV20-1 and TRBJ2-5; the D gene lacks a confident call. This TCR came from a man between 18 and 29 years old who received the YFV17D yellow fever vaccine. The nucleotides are TGCAGTGCTCAGCCGGGAGAGACCCAGTACTTC. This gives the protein CSAQPGETQYF.